The 21 T cell receptor beta chains given below trace back to one sample, sequenced in a study of spatial heterogeneity in lung cancer. Via MiXCR, TCRdb re-called the 5' RACE reads, giving one row per CDR3 protein. The sample shows more than 95,000 distinct CDR3 sequences, less than 15% of them seen only once. Time point reported: blood at routine non-recurrence follow-up after resection. Researchers sequenced whole RNA taken from tumor, nontumor lung or frozen PBMC without sorting. This sample comprised PBMCs, obtained at follow-up. Every receptor here comes from a male donor with early-stage non-small cell lung cancer.

The table lists this clonotype with many counts. The chain uses TRBV29-1 and TRBJ1-1; TRBD1 is a possible D gene (5 bases). Deletions cut 3 bases from V and 5 bases from J, with 16 bases between. Germline V gene sequence: CDR1 SQVTM, CDR2 ANQGSEA. The CDR3 has 14 amino acids. The CDR3 DNA follows: TGCAGCGTTGAGGCCCAGGGAGGAAAGACTGAAGCTTTCTTT. Translating it yields CSVEAQGGKTEAFF. The complete variable domain, with remaining parts taken from reference TRBV29-1 and TRBJ1-1, reads SAVISQKPSRDICQRGTSLTIQCQVDSQVTMMFWYRQQPGQSLTLIATANQGSEATYESGFVIDKFPISRPNLTFSTLTVSNMSPEDSSIYLCSVEAQGGKTEAFFGQGTRLTVV.

As DNA, the CDR3 is TGCGCCAGCAGCTTGGGACAGGGGGCGGAGGAGACCCAGTACTTC. This gives the protein CASSLGQGAEETQYF. This sequence joins TRBV5-1 and TRBJ2-5; TRBD1 agrees at 10 bases. This CDR3 is 15 amino acids long. Trimming at V came to 0 bases and at J to 5 bases, leaving 4 bases not matched to a gene. From germline, CDR1 is SGHRS and CDR2 YFSETQ.

The rearrangement links TRBV20-1 to TRBJ1-1; no clear D gene. V lost 5 bases and J 6 bases, leaving 16 bases between the germline ends. The CDR3 is 13 residues long. Germline CDR1 DFQATT, CDR2 SNEGSKA (reference sequence). In DNA, the CDR3 is TGCAGTGCTCCCGCCCCGGTGCCCCCTGAAGCTTTCTTT. Its protein product is CSAPAPVPPEAFF.

This clonotype was found many times. The chain combines TRBV20-1 with TRBJ2-5; TRBD1 might be the D (6 bases). V lost 4 bases and J 2 bases, leaving 11 bases between the germline ends. Germline V lookup: CDR1 DFQATT, CDR2 SNEGSKA (reference sequence). There are 13 residues in the CDR3. CDR3 bases: TGCAGTGCTAACACAGGGTCGCAAGAGACCCAGTACTTC. Amino acid sequence: CSANTGSQETQYF.

This clonotype was seen only a few times. The V call is TRBV18, the J call TRBJ2-7; the D is unclear. Trimming shortened V by 3 bases and J by 4 bases, and 10 bases separated the two germline ends. This CDR3 is built from 13 residues. Germline lookup yields CDR1 KGHSH and CDR2 LQKENI. This chain's CDR3 is CASSPGGMYEQYF. CDR3 sequence (DNA): TGTGCCAGCTCACCGGGTGGGATGTACGAGCAGTACTTC.

V is TRBV20-1 and J is TRBJ1-5; no clear D gene. The length of the CDR3 is 15 residues. Germline CDR1 DFQATT, CDR2 SNEGSKA (reference sequence). The V end lost 1 base, the J end lost 4 bases, and 14 bases lay between the germline ends. CDR3 DNA: TGCAGTGCTAGAGCCCCCGGGCCCTATAATCAGCCCCAGCATTTT. This translates into CSARAPGPYNQPQHF.

This chain links TRBV5-4 with TRBJ2-6, with 8 positions matching TRBD2. CDR3 size: 18 residues. Germline CDR1 and CDR2: SGHNT and YYREEE (reference sequence). V dropped 0 bases and J dropped 0; count of bases not matched to a gene: 5. The CDR3 spells CASSLAVAGLSGANVLTF. The CDR3 DNA reads TGTGCCAGCAGCTTGGCGGTAGCGGGGCTCTCTGGGGCCAACGTCCTGACTTTC.

This clonotype was picked up many times. This chain links TRBV9 with TRBJ1-4; D remains unclear. The germline V gene encodes CDR1 SGDLS and CDR2 YYNGEE. V was trimmed by 0 bases and J by 7 bases, leaving 16 bases between them. The CDR3 length is 16 residues. In DNA, the CDR3 is TGTGCCAGCAGCGTAGGGACTGTCGTTAAGGGTGAAAAACTGTTTTTT. It translates to CASSVGTVVKGEKLFF.

The J gene is TRBJ2-7, the V gene TRBV24-1; TRBD2 is a possible D gene (6 bases). The CDR3 consists of 14 residues. V lost 3 bases to trimming and J lost 2 bases, with 10 bases between them. From germline, CDR1 is KGHDR and CDR2 SFDVKD. In DNA, the CDR3 is TGTGCCACCAGTGATGGAAGGAGGGCCTACGAGCAGTACTTC. Amino acid sequence: CATSDGRRAYEQYF.

This clonotype was picked up many times. The CDR3 nucleotides are TGCGCCAGCAGCTATCGGACTAGCGGGGCCTTAAGCTCCTACGAGCAGTACTTC. Protein sequence: CASSYRTSGALSSYEQYF. V and J are TRBV5-1 and TRBJ2-7, with 12 bases aligning to TRBD2. This CDR3 spans 18 amino acids. V lost 3 bases and J lost 0; bases outside the gene matches: 10. CDR1 SGHRS and CDR2 YFSETQ come from the germline V gene.

Ten or more counts support this clonotype. The V and J genes are TRBV3-1 and TRBJ1-1, with TRBD1 identical over 10 bases. The V gene end was trimmed by 3 bases and the J gene end by 1 base; junction bases not matched to a gene: 5. There are 16 residues in the CDR3. Germline V gives CDR1 LGHDT, CDR2 YNNKEL (reference sequence). In nucleotides, the CDR3 is TGTGCCAGCAGCCAGACAGGGGGCTGGAGGAACACTGAAGCTTTCTTT. This codes for CASSQTGGWRNTEAFF.

The chain uses TRBV7-9 and TRBJ2-1, with D unresolved. Germline V gene sequence: CDR1 SEHNR, CDR2 FQNEAQ (reference sequence). This CDR3 is 13 amino acids long. With 2 bases removed from V and 5 bases from J, the gap between germline ends came to 7 bases. CDR3 region: CASSLLENNEQFF. CDR3 DNA: TGTGCCAGCAGCTTATTGGAGAACAATGAGCAGTTCTTC.

This clonotype appeared a few times. CDR3 nucleotide sequence: TGTGCCAGCAGCTTAGCAGGGGGCAAGAATTCACCCCTCCACTTT. Residues: CASSLAGGKNSPLHF. The rearrangement uses TRBV7-9 and TRBJ1-6, with 7 bases that match TRBD1. This CDR3 has 15 amino acids. V was clipped by 0 bases and J by 7 bases; unmatched bases: 3. Germline CDR1 reads SEHNR; CDR2 reads FQNEAQ (reference sequence).

This clonotype was seen a handful of times. This chain links TRBV27 with TRBJ2-1; D is unclear. The germline CDR1 and CDR2 sequences are MNHEY and SMNVEV (reference sequence). This CDR3 is built from 15 residues. Trimming cost V 2 bases and J 0 bases, with 8 bases left between them. The CDR3 DNA sequence: TGTGCCAGCAGTTTACAACGGAGCTCCTACAATGAGCAGTTCTTC. Protein sequence: CASSLQRSSYNEQFF.

This clonotype showed up many times. V usage is TRBV19 and J usage is TRBJ2-2, with D unclear. Trimming removed 6 bases from V and 9 bases from J, with 14 bases in between. The germline gives CDR1 LNHDA, CDR2 SQIVND (reference sequence). The CDR3 is made up of 13 amino acids. This CDR3 is CASSGVMVRELFF. In nucleotides, the CDR3 is TGTGCCAGTAGCGGCGTAATGGTGAGGGAGCTGTTTTTT.

Many counts were recorded for this clonotype. The V call is TRBV29-1, the J call TRBJ2-5; 11 bases line up with TRBD1. Trimming took 3 bases from V and 4 from J; bases not matched to a gene: 7. CDR1 and CDR2 from the germline V gene are SQVTM and ANQGSEA. CDR3 length: 15 amino acids. CDR3 amino acids: CSVDRTGGAGETQYF. In DNA form, the CDR3 reads TGCAGCGTTGACCGGACAGGGGGCGCGGGAGAGACCCAGTACTTC.

This sequence joins TRBV5-1 and TRBJ2-3, with TRBD1 matching 9 bases. Trimming cost V 0 bases and J 2 bases; bases outside gene matches: 1. Germline CDR1 is SGHRS and CDR2 is YFSETQ. The CDR3 spans 15 residues. The CDR3: CASSLGDRVTDTQYF. CDR3 nucleotides: TGCGCCAGCAGCTTGGGGGACAGGGTCACAGATACGCAGTATTTT.

The chain recombines TRBV7-2 with TRBJ1-5, with D uncertain. The germline V gene has CDR1 SGHTA and CDR2 FQGNSA. V was trimmed by 5 bases and J by 3 bases, leaving 8 bases between them. The CDR3 has 13 residues. The CDR3 protein is CASSPLVNQPQHF. In DNA, the CDR3 is TGTGCCAGCAGCCCACTGGTCAATCAGCCCCAGCATTTT.

The chain is built from TRBV9 and TRBJ1-1; D is uncertain. This CDR3 comprises 13 residues. The germline V and J ends were trimmed by 0 bases and 6 bases, with 9 bases remaining between them. Germline CDR1 SGDLS, CDR2 YYNGEE. CDR3 sequence: CASSVVGGAEAFF. DNA of the CDR3: TGTGCCAGCAGCGTAGTCGGAGGAGCTGAAGCTTTCTTT.

The sample holds a few counts of this clonotype. J is TRBJ2-5 and V is TRBV7-2; D might be TRBD2 (5 bases). This CDR3 has 15 amino acids. Germline V gene sequence: CDR1 SGHTA, CDR2 FQGNSA. Trimming took 1 base from V and 3 from J, leaving 12 bases between them. In DNA, the CDR3 is TGTGCCAGCAGCTTAGGCGGACTTACTAAAGAGACCCAGTACTTC. Amino acids: CASSLGGLTKETQYF.

This clonotype was detected many times. V and J are TRBV10-3 and TRBJ2-3; D unclear. Trimming removed 0 bases from V and 6 bases from J, with 7 bases in between. CDR3 length equals 13 residues. Germline values: CDR1 ENHRY, CDR2 SYGVKD. The CDR3 DNA follows: TGTGCCATCAGTGAGTCTCAGAGGGATACGCAGTATTTT. It encodes CAISESQRDTQYF.